This record covers a single TCR beta chain. Its antigen is not known. This record comes from a study of cytomegalovirus exposure and HLA in healthy donors. Notes on the study in general: Approximately 160 TCR beta chains were listed as cytomegalovirus-associated.

Germline values: CDR1 MNHEY, CDR2 SMNVEV (reference sequence). Germline trimming cut 5 bases from V and 1 base from J; bases unmatched to any gene: 9. The CDR3 length is 17 residues. Sequenced by immunoSEQ multiplex PCR; TCRdb stores in-frame clones only, minus some. The sample gives around 200,000 clones, around 80% of which show up once; 1% to 1.5% is in the top ten. The donors were members of the approximately 130-subject validation cohort (separate from the roughly 680-subject first cohort). The source of this sequence is a woman aged 25 to 39 in good health and CMV-seronegative. Material for sequencing was PBMCs. V usage is TRBV27 and J usage is TRBJ1-5; TRBD1 matches at 9 bases. CDR3 sequence (DNA): TGTGCCAGCAGTCCAAGACAGGGGGGTACAAGCAATCAGCCCCAGCATTTT. It codes for CASSPRQGGTSNQPQHF.